A single sample gave rise to the 30 T cell receptor beta chains below, sequenced in a study of T cells in Graves' hyperthyroidism and ophthalmopathy. The source material, RNA transcripts, was used to amplify TCR beta CDR3 regions. An initial round of RT-PCR targeting the TCR CDR3 relied on the HTBI primer set. One entry per CDR3 protein results from TCRdb running MiXCR on the multiplex PCR reads. The top ten clones hold around 14% of a sample with approximately 410,000 distinct CDR3 sequences, about 14% of them seen once. The sample was blood. The source is a man in his late teens or twenties with Graves' ophthalmopathy.

The chain links TRBV15 to TRBJ2-1; unclear D gene. Between the trimmed V and J ends, which lost 1 base and 8 bases, there was a span of 9 bases. Germline CDR1 reads LNHNV; CDR2 reads YYDKDF (reference sequence). The CDR3 sequence is 13 residues long. In DNA, the CDR3 is TGTGCCACCAGCAGAGGGGGTGGCGATGAGCAGTTCTTC. It specifies CATSRGGGDEQFF.

V usage is TRBV2 and J usage is TRBJ1-4; TRBD1 matches at 7 bases. Losses at the gene ends were 8 bases for V and 5 bases for J; bases not matched to a gene: 20. CDR3 size: 18 residues. Germline values: CDR1 SNHLY, CDR2 FYNNEI. The CDR3 nucleotides are TGTGCCAGCTTGTTGTGGACAGGTAGTATTTATGGGAATGAAAAACTGTTTTTT. It specifies CASLLWTGSIYGNEKLFF.

This chain links TRBV10-3 with TRBJ2-2; no clear D. Germline CDR1 and CDR2: ENHRY and SYGVKD. This CDR3 has 12 residues. V lost 5 bases and J lost 7, with 8 bases in between. The CDR3 region is CAISRAIGELFF. CDR3 DNA sequence: TGTGCCATCAGTCGAGCAATCGGGGAGCTGTTTTTT.

The chain joins TRBV29-1 to TRBJ2-5, with TRBD2 as a possible D gene (6 bases). Per the germline V gene, CDR1 is SQVTM and CDR2 is ANQGSEA. V was pared by 3 bases and J by 7 bases, with 15 bases between. This CDR3 has 13 amino acids. In DNA form, the CDR3 reads TGCAGCGTTGAGCCCCAGGTGGAGGGGACCCAGTACTTC. It is translated as CSVEPQVEGTQYF. Full variable domain (rest looked up from reference TRBV29-1 and TRBJ2-5): SAVISQKPSRDICQRGTSLTIQCQVDSQVTMMFWYRQQPGQSLTLIATANQGSEATYESGFVIDKFPISRPNLTFSTLTVSNMSPEDSSIYLCSVEPQVEGTQYFGPGTRLLVL.

This clonotype was recorded many times. The gene calls are TRBV13 and TRBJ2-1, with D possibly TRBD2 on 6 matching bases. Per the germline V gene, CDR1 is PRHDT and CDR2 is FYEKMQ (reference sequence). The CDR3 totals 15 residues. V shed 0 bases and J shed 6 bases, with 12 bases lying between them. CDR3 nucleotide sequence: TGTGCCAGCAGCTTAGGAGGTCAGGGAGGCAATGAGCAGTTCTTC. Residues: CASSLGGQGGNEQFF.

This clonotype was seen repeatedly, ten times or more. CDR3: CAWNRGAEETQYF. The CDR3, as DNA: TGTGCCTGGAACCGTGGCGCTGAAGAGACCCAGTACTTC. The V and J genes are TRBV30 and TRBJ2-5; D not certain. The germline CDR1 and CDR2 sequences are GTSNPN and SVGIG (reference sequence). This CDR3 has 13 amino acids. V lost 4 bases and J 3 bases, leaving 12 bases between the germline ends.

Ten or more counts support this clonotype. The rearrangement uses TRBV6-1 and TRBJ1-6; unclear D gene. This CDR3 is built from 16 residues. V was pared by 0 bases and J by 0 bases, with 6 bases between. The germline CDR1 and CDR2 sequences are MNHNS and SASEGT. CDR3 nucleotides: TGTGCCAGCAGTGAAGCGGCCAGCTCCTATAATTCACCCCTCCACTTT. Translated, it gives CASSEAASSYNSPLHF.

This clonotype was seen repeatedly, ten times or more. The chain joins TRBV30 to TRBJ1-5; D possibly corresponds to TRBD1 (6 bases). This CDR3 region has 14 residues. V shed 3 bases and J shed 6 bases, with 15 bases lying between them. CDR1 is GTSNPN and CDR2 is SVGIG in the germline V gene (reference sequence). The CDR3 region is CAWSPTGSGQPQHF. The CDR3 coding sequence is TGTGCCTGGAGCCCAACAGGGAGCGGTCAGCCCCAGCATTTT. The full variable domain, in which reference TRBV30 and TRBJ1-5 provide the parts outside the CDR3, is SQTIHQWPATLVQPVGSPLSLECTVEGTSNPNLYWYRQAAGRGLQLLFYSVGIGQISSEVPQNLSASRPQDRQFILSSKKLLLSDSGFYLCAWSPTGSGQPQHFGDGTRLSIL.

This clonotype was found many times. The rearrangement uses TRBV27 and TRBJ2-1, with a tentative D call TRBD1 (6 bases). Germline V lookup: CDR1 MNHEY, CDR2 SMNVEV (reference sequence). The CDR3 has 14 residues. Trimming took off 2 bases at V and 6 bases at J, with 11 bases between the two ends. The CDR3 loop is CASSLTGNSNEQFF. The CDR3 DNA reads as TGTGCCAGCAGTTTAACAGGGAACAGCAATGAGCAGTTCTTC.

J is TRBJ2-5 and V is TRBV7-9, with D tentatively TRBD1 or TRBD2 (5 bases each). V lost 5 bases to trimming and J lost 4 bases, with 23 bases between them. CDR1 and CDR2 from the germline V gene are SEHNR and FQNEAQ (reference sequence). The CDR3 is 17 residues long. Here the CDR3 DNA reads TGTGCCAGCAGCCCCATAGGGGACCCCGGAAGTGGAGAGACCCAGTACTTC. Amino acid sequence: CASSPIGDPGSGETQYF.

This clonotype was seen a few times. The chain employs TRBV25-1 and TRBJ2-1, with D perhaps TRBD2 (5 bases). V dropped 0 bases and J dropped 10 bases, with 10 bases sitting between them. CDR1 MGHDK and CDR2 SYGVNS come from the germline V gene. The CDR3 covers 13 residues. CDR3 DNA sequence: TGTGCCAGCAGTGAATATATAGAGCGGGAGCAGTTCTTC. Translating gives CASSEYIEREQFF.

V usage is TRBV12-3 or TRBV12-4 and J usage is TRBJ2-7; the D gene is possibly TRBD1 (6 bases). The ends were cut back, 5 bases at V and 3 bases at J, with 14 bases in the middle. This CDR3 is 14 amino acids long. The CDR3 DNA reads as TGTGCCAGCAGTCCCCAATTGGACAGCTACGAGCAGTACTTC. Translation: CASSPQLDSYEQYF.

The chain links TRBV24-1 to TRBJ2-3; 15 bases fit TRBD2. The CDR3 sequence is 18 residues long. CDR1 KGHDR and CDR2 SFDVKD come from the germline V gene. Germline trimming cut 4 bases from V and 4 bases from J; bases unmatched to any gene: 8. The CDR3 reads CATSEPGLAGGAADTQYF. The DNA for the CDR3 is TGTGCCACCAGTGAACCGGGACTAGCGGGGGGAGCTGCAGATACGCAGTATTTT.

In its sample, this clonotype was seen many times. CDR3 bases: TGTGCCAGCAGCCCCACAGGGGGAAATAACTACGAGCAGTACTTC. Residues: CASSPTGGNNYEQYF. The chain is built from TRBV11-2 and TRBJ2-7, with 8 bases aligning to TRBD1. The CDR3 has 15 residues. J lost 3 bases, V lost 5 bases, and 9 bases had no gene match. Germline V gives CDR1 SGHAT, CDR2 FQNNGV.

This clonotype was seen ten or more times. This chain links TRBV20-1 with TRBJ2-7, with 8 bases identical to TRBD1. CDR3 size: 13 residues. In germline, CDR1 is DFQATT, CDR2 SNEGSKA (reference sequence). Trimming removed 5 bases from V and 3 bases from J; junction bases left unmatched: 6. The chain's CDR3 is CSALTGGSYEQYF. The CDR3 DNA sequence: TGCAGTGCTTTAACAGGGGGGAGCTACGAGCAGTACTTC.

This chain joins TRBV27 and TRBJ2-7; TRBD1 matches at 10 bases. The germline V gene has CDR1 MNHEY and CDR2 SMNVEV (reference sequence). After removal of 6 bases from V and 2 bases from J, the junction contained 7 bases not matched to a gene. The CDR3 runs to 15 residues. CDR3 in amino acids: CASRVGTGEPYEQYF. The CDR3 DNA sequence: TGTGCCAGCAGGGTCGGGACAGGGGAACCCTACGAGCAGTACTTC.

This clonotype was counted ten times or more. The chain employs TRBV5-1 and TRBJ2-3; the D is unclear. V shed 0 bases and J shed 14 bases, with 19 bases lying between them. The CDR3 consists of 14 residues. Germline V lookup: CDR1 SGHRS, CDR2 YFSETQ. This CDR3 is CASSLAGQAILTYF. For the CDR3, the DNA is TGCGCCAGCAGCTTGGCCGGGCAGGCCATCCTAACGTATTTT.

This clonotype was counted only a few times. This could be a read error, since a much larger clone is one nucleotide away. This chain connects TRBV20-1 to TRBJ2-1, with D perhaps assigned TRBD1 or TRBD2 (7 bases each). The CDR3 extends over 15 amino acids. The germline CDR1 and CDR2 sequences are DFQATT and SNEGSKA (reference sequence). The CDR3 protein is CSASPGGQWYNGQFF. CDR3 nucleotide sequence: TGCAGTGCTAGCCCGGGGGGACAGTGGTACAATGGGCAGTTCTTC.

This clonotype was counted at least ten times. Here the CDR3 reads CATRGTSYEQYF. CDR3 coding DNA: TGTGCCACCCGAGGGACATCCTACGAGCAGTACTTC. This chain links TRBV24-1 with TRBJ2-7; D possibly corresponds to TRBD1 (6 bases). The CDR3 has 12 amino acids. Trimming shortened V by 9 bases and J by 1 base, and 9 bases separated the two germline ends. The germline V gene has CDR1 KGHDR and CDR2 SFDVKD.

The chain links TRBV12-3 or TRBV12-4 to TRBJ2-7; unclear D gene. The CDR3 length is 12 residues. The germline V and J ends were trimmed by 2 bases and 9 bases, with 11 bases remaining between them. The CDR3 protein is CASSLRRHLQYF. As DNA, the CDR3 is TGTGCCAGCAGTTTACGCAGACACTTGCAGTACTTC.

This clonotype is a singleton in its sample. The chain joins TRBV7-9 to TRBJ1-2, with TRBD1 matching 9 bases. The length of the CDR3 is 14 residues. V gave up 4 bases and J gave up 8 bases; unmatched junction bases: 8. CDR1 and CDR2 from the germline V gene are SEHNR and FQNEAQ (reference sequence). In nucleotides, the CDR3 is TGTGCCAGCAGCTCCTCTCAGGACAGGGGCGGCTACACCTTC. Its translation: CASSSSQDRGGYTF.

This clonotype appeared a few times. The V call is TRBV20-1, the J call TRBJ2-7, with TRBD2 matching over 8 bases. The V gene's germline CDR1 is DFQATT and CDR2 SNEGSKA (reference sequence). The CDR3 length is 13 residues. Unmatched junction bases numbered 1, after V lost 1 base and J lost 2 bases. CDR3 nucleotides: TGCAGTGCTAGAGTGGGACTAGCCTACGAGCAGTACTTC. This translates into CSARVGLAYEQYF.

The sample holds many counts of this clonotype. The chain recombines TRBV12-3 or TRBV12-4 with TRBJ2-7, with 10 bases fitting TRBD1. The CDR3 totals 15 residues. V was clipped by 5 bases and J by 2 bases; unmatched bases: 6. The CDR3 loop reads CASSASGTGAYEQYF. The CDR3 region has the DNA TGTGCCAGCAGTGCGTCCGGGACAGGGGCCTACGAGCAGTACTTC.

As regards this clonotype: This may stem from a read error, because a much larger clone lies one nucleotide away. The V and J genes are TRBV24-1 and TRBJ2-5; tentatively, D is TRBD1 (7 bases). This CDR3 is built from 15 residues. CDR1 and CDR2 (germline): KGHDR, SFDVKD. CDR3 region: CATNDFQGGQETQYF. The CDR3 DNA follows: TGTGCCACCAATGATTTCCAGGGGGGTCAAGAGACCCAGTACTTC.

The chain joins TRBV11-3 to TRBJ2-3, with unresolved D. Germline loops: CDR1 SGHNT, CDR2 YENEEA. The CDR3 extends over 14 amino acids. V was cut by 0 bases and J by 5 bases, with 9 bases left in between. CDR3 DNA: TGTGCCAGCAGCTTAGATGGATCCGGAGATACGCAGTATTTT. Protein sequence: CASSLDGSGDTQYF.

This clonotype was seen at least ten times. This chain uses TRBV12-3 or TRBV12-4 with TRBJ2-7; tentative D call: TRBD1 (5 bases). This CDR3 is 12 amino acids long. Trimming stripped 6 bases from V and 6 bases from J, with 12 bases between. CDR3 sequence: CASRLGPAEQYF. The CDR3 coding sequence is TGTGCCAGCAGATTGGGGCCGGCCGAGCAGTACTTC.

The chain employs TRBV9 and TRBJ2-5, with TRBD2 matching over 9 bases. The CDR3 contains 16 residues. Germline trimming cut 0 bases from V and 7 bases from J; bases unmatched to any gene: 10. Looked up from germline, CDR1 is SGDLS and CDR2 is YYNGEE. CDR3 DNA: TGTGCCAGCAGCGTAGCTGGTAGCGGGGGCCTGGGGACCCAGTACTTC. Encoded protein: CASSVAGSGGLGTQYF.

The table lists this clonotype with many counts. The chain joins TRBV6-1 to TRBJ1-2; no definite D call. This CDR3 region has 17 residues. Deletions cut 3 bases from V and 1 base from J, with 18 bases between. Germline lookup yields CDR1 MNHNS and CDR2 SASEGT. CDR3 DNA sequence: TGTGCCAGCAGTGACCGGGCCGGAAAAACTTATAACTATGGCTACACCTTC. Its protein product is CASSDRAGKTYNYGYTF.

This clonotype was seen at least ten times. The rearrangement links TRBV11-2 to TRBJ2-5, with 16 bases fitting TRBD2. The trim removed 3 bases at V and 3 bases at J, leaving 1 base unmatched. Germline CDR1 and CDR2: SGHAT and FQNNGV. CDR3 length: 16 residues. CDR3 protein: CASSLGLAGGEETQYF. CDR3 coding DNA: TGTGCCAGCAGCTTGGGACTAGCGGGGGGGGAAGAGACCCAGTACTTC.

This clonotype was counted at least ten times. The genes are TRBV20-1 and TRBJ2-3, with no clear D. V was shortened by 6 bases and J by 2 bases, with 3 bases between the two germline ends. The CDR3 spans 10 residues. Germline V lookup: CDR1 DFQATT, CDR2 SNEGSKA (reference sequence). This CDR3 reads CSADTDTQYF. The CDR3 region has the DNA TGCAGTGCCGACACAGATACGCAGTATTTT.